This TCR beta chain came from a study of blood T cell repertoires in COVID-19 (dated by TCRdb to 2020 to 2021). Turning to the overall study: Samples covering the acute and convalescent phases of COVID-19 were provided by collaborators in the United States, Italy and Spain. The material from the prospective study consisted of cDNA or gDNA derived from T cells, B-cell-depleted T cells, or PBMCs. Deeply sampled blood TCRbeta repertoires from subjects exposed to, actively infected with, or recovered from COVID-19 were included in the dataset. A freely available public database, intended as a resource for researchers studying the immune response to SARS-CoV-2, is where the repertoires were released. The samples were drawn from two sources: the first 160 participants of the ongoing ImmuneRACE study, and 950 to 1,500 subjects contributed by 6 global collaborators. A de-identified subject ID, COVID-19 status, age in years and sex were almost always included in the sample metadata. Where HLA class I and class II types were available, the types were taken from metadata supplied by the sample provider, not from assay-based typing.

This clone has only one observation. Its recognized antigen is unknown. No base-level quality is on record; no much larger clone is a single base apart. TCRbeta CDR3 regions were amplified from genomic DNA using the immunoSEQ Assay, a bias-controlled multiplex PCR. Concerning the study's data processing: Nucleated cell counts per sample were estimated from amplification of reference gene primers within the assay. To quantify the absolute abundance of each unique TCRbeta CDR3 rearrangement, sequence reads were collapsed and filtered. For each sample, productive Simpson clonality was calculated as the square root of Simpson's diversity index across productive rearrangements. TCRdb holds this immuneACCESS table with in-frame rearrangements only. Some clones are missing; in checked studies, unresolved V genes explain under half, and the rest has no known cause. The D gene and trimming were derived from the DNA, and the V and J assignments and clone size from that table. The sample table lists around 260,000 clones, under 90% of them with a count of one. In total, the top ten clones hold roughly 0.92% of the sample.

The CDR3 sequence holds 15 residues, the cysteine and phenylalanine included. Only the CDR3 part of the read is kept: 45 bases, read in frame from the first base. Trimming takes 7 bases off V and 3 bases off J; junction bases not matched to a gene: 10. The germline V gene yields MNHEY for CDR1 and SVGAGI for CDR2. Study-wide findings and limitations: The quantity of clinical and demographic metadata differed by source and by participant and was supplied without curation.

Samples from volunteer blood donors who had recovered from COVID-19 were contributed by a second Seattle source. Whole blood was collected in K2EDTA tubes by collaborating institutions according to the institutions' own protocols. For TCRbeta analysis, collaborators shipped samples in one of three forms: frozen whole blood, isolated PBMCs, or DNA extracted from either of those sample types. This sequence originates from a woman aged 40 to 49 who had recovered from COVID-19. The receptor chain draws on TRBV6-5 and TRBJ2-3; 7 central nucleotides agree with TRBD2. The sample taken for sequencing was peripheral blood. The CDR3 is CASMVRWEGTDTQYF. The DNA is TGTGCCAGCATGGTTAGGTGGGAGGGTACAGATACGCAGTATTTT.